The clone carrying this T cell receptor beta chain has a count of ten or more. PBMCs were derived from around 10 ml fresh peripheral blood. Using RNA transcripts as the source, TCR beta CDR3 regions were amplified. When the TCR CDR3 underwent first-round RT-PCR, the HTBI primer set was used. TCRdb fed the multiplex PCR reads into MiXCR, producing one record per CDR3 protein. Of hundreds of thousands of distinct CDR3 sequences listed, 15% to 20% are singletons. This sample stems from a study of T cells in Graves' hyperthyroidism and ophthalmopathy. Study summary: Peripheral blood was collected at initial diagnosis, before any treatment.

From germline, CDR1 is KGHSH and CDR2 LQKENI. Trimming pared 3 bases from V and 4 bases from J, leaving 8 bases between. CDR3 length: 13 amino acids. Sequences were obtained from blood. This TCR was sampled from a man aged 35-49 years with Graves' ophthalmopathy. V usage is TRBV18 and J usage is TRBJ2-3, with TRBD2 as a possible D gene (5 bases). The CDR3 sequence: CASSPSEADTQYF. The CDR3, as DNA: TGTGCCAGCTCACCTAGCGAGGCAGATACGCAGTATTTT.